The clone carrying this T cell receptor (beta chain) occurred a few times. The antigen is undetermined. This sample was taken from a study of identical twins. Study findings and constraints: Twins shared beta out-of-frame sequences in excess, but this excess was weaker. Cord blood beta clonotypes that were abundant carried fewer insertions, and memory repertoires showed no such trend.

TCRdb passed the 5' RACE reads through MiXCR, listing each CDR3 protein once. Among 1.5 million to 2 million distinct CDR3 sequences listed, roughly a third were seen once. Germline CDR1 and CDR2: SGHDT and YYEEEE. The CDR3 contains 18 residues. The trim removed 0 bases at V and 1 base at J, leaving 9 bases unmatched. The chain joins TRBV5-6 to TRBJ2-4, with 8 bases matching TRBD1. The TCR comes from a newborn girl in good health. The sequencing input was cord blood. In DNA form, the CDR3 reads TGTGCCAGCAGCTTGGAAGGACAGGGTAACTCGGCCAAAAACATTCAGTACTTC. Amino acid sequence: CASSLEGQGNSAKNIQYF. Filled out from reference TRBV5-6 and TRBJ2-4, the complete variable domain reads DAGVTQSPTHLIKTRGQQVTLRCSPKSGHDTVSWYQQALGQGPQFIFQYYEEEERQRGNFPDRFSGHQFPNYSSELNVNALLLGDSALYLCASSLEGQGNSAKNIQYFGAGTRLSVL.